Described below is a single T cell receptor beta chain sequence and its context. As yet, its antigen is unknown. Regarding time point: newly diagnosed GD, antithyroid drugs for less than 3 months. Preparation of the TCR library used RNA extracted from PBMCs. Combining iRepertoire HTBI primers with Arm-PCR of CDR3 regions, the authors built TCR beta libraries. MiXCR, run by TCRdb on the multiplex PCR reads, gives a single entry per CDR3 protein. The table has approximately 250,000 distinct CDR3 sequences, about 16% seen once; the top ten hold approximately 20%. V was clipped by 0 bases and J by 3 bases; unmatched bases: 11. Germline V lookup: CDR1 SGDLS, CDR2 YYNGEE. This CDR3 has 19 residues. This sample is drawn from a study of regulatory T cells in long-lasting Graves disease. Study results and caveats: Persistent disease showed a preference for TRBV28, TRBJ1-2 and TRBJ2-5.

The TCR originated in a female donor with Graves disease. The sample here was peripheral blood mononuclear cells (PBMCs), taken at new diagnosis, from a patient treated with antithyroid drugs. V usage is TRBV9 and J usage is TRBJ2-7, with 14 bases that match TRBD2. CDR3 nucleotides: TGTGCCAGCAGCGTAGAGGGGACTAGCGGGAGTTTTGACAACTACGAGCAGTACTTC. This gives the protein CASSVEGTSGSFDNYEQYF.